A single sample gave rise to the 15 T cell receptor beta chains below, sequenced in a study of T cell responses to AZD1222 COVID-19 vaccine. Method: immunoSEQ multiplex PCR; TCRdb's copy keeps in-frame clones and lacks some. The table records 120,000 or so clones, around 92% of them present only once. Sequencing used peripheral blood, obtained on day 0 of AZD1222 vaccination. These receptors were obtained from an adult in good health.

CDR3 amino acids: CASSLAGVGNQPQHF. Written as DNA, the CDR3 is TGCGCCAGCAGCTTGGCCGGGGTCGGAAATCAGCCCCAGCATTTT. The chain employs TRBV5-1 and TRBJ1-5; D unclear. Trimming removed 0 bases at V and 4 bases at J, with 11 bases between. Looked up from germline, CDR1 is SGHRS and CDR2 is YFSETQ. The CDR3 runs 15 residues.

The chain recombines TRBV19 with TRBJ1-3; D remains unclear. V was cut by 2 bases and J by 0 bases, with 14 bases left in between. The CDR3 totals 17 residues. Per the germline V gene, CDR1 is LNHDA and CDR2 is SQIVND (reference sequence). Here the CDR3 DNA reads TGTGCCAGTAGTATATATGCGGCCCGATTCTCTGGAAACACCATATATTTT. Protein sequence: CASSIYAARFSGNTIYF.

In this sample, this clone turned up once. The chain recombines TRBV18 with TRBJ1-2; D is possibly TRBD1 (6 bases). The CDR3 runs 13 residues. Trimming took off 3 bases at V and 6 bases at J, with 11 bases between the two ends. CDR1 and CDR2 from the germline V gene are KGHSH and LQKENI. CDR3 sequence (DNA): TGTGCCAGCTCACCCGACCAGGGGAATGGCTACACCTTC. Translation gives CASSPDQGNGYTF.

About this clone itself: The sample holds other DNA sequences that translate to the same CDR3. This sequence joins TRBV9 and TRBJ2-1; 7 positions agree with TRBD2. The CDR3 extends over 15 amino acids. The ends lost 3 bases at V and 0 bases at J; junction bases unmatched: 3. Germline V gene sequence: CDR1 SGDLS, CDR2 YYNGEE. CDR3: CASSASGNSYNEQFF. For the CDR3, the DNA is TGTGCCAGCAGCGCCAGCGGGAACTCCTACAATGAGCAGTTCTTC.

The chain links TRBV5-4 to TRBJ2-1; maybe TRBD1 (5 bases). CDR1 SGHNT and CDR2 YYREEE come from the germline V gene (reference sequence). CDR3 length: 17 amino acids. Trimming took off 0 bases at V and 4 bases at J, with 17 bases between the two ends. This CDR3 is CASSLGRSDRHYNEQFF. The CDR3 bases are TGTGCCAGCAGCTTGGGCAGGTCTGACAGACATTACAATGAGCAGTTCTTC.

V is TRBV24-1 and J is TRBJ2-3; 7 nucleotides match TRBD1. This CDR3 comprises 15 residues. The V gene's germline CDR1 is KGHDR and CDR2 SFDVKD. The J segment lost 1 base and the V segment lost 9 bases, leaving 9 bases of the junction unmatched. CDR3 sequence: CATGALQGGTDTQYF. The CDR3, as DNA: TGTGCCACCGGGGCTCTTCAGGGGGGCACAGATACGCAGTATTTT.

This chain joins TRBV5-1 and TRBJ1-2, with D maybe TRBD1 (5 bases). V lost 0 bases, J lost 1 base, and 7 bases lay in between. Germline V gene data show CDR1 as SGHRS and CDR2 as YFSETQ. The CDR3 is 14 amino acids. The CDR3 sequence: CASSLAGLNYGYTF. DNA of the CDR3: TGCGCCAGCAGCTTGGCGGGGCTTAACTATGGCTACACCTTC.

The V and J genes are TRBV19 and TRBJ2-7, with a tentative D call TRBD1 (6 bases). The ends were cut back, 4 bases at V and 3 bases at J, with 13 bases in the middle. The CDR3 contains 14 residues. Germline assignment: CDR1 LNHDA and CDR2 SQIVND (reference sequence). CDR3 in DNA: TGTGCCAGTAGTACCACGAGGGGGTTCTACGAGCAGTACTTC. This encodes CASSTTRGFYEQYF.

V usage is TRBV12-3 or TRBV12-4 and J usage is TRBJ2-1; the D is unclear. The CDR3 contains 12 residues. V was shortened by 6 bases and J by 7 bases, with 10 bases between the two germline ends. DNA of the CDR3: TGTGCCAGCAGCTTGGACGGGAATGAGCAGTTCTTC. Its protein product is CASSLDGNEQFF.

This clone was seen a few times. The chain recombines TRBV2 with TRBJ2-5, with D maybe TRBD2 (7 bases). This CDR3 comprises 13 residues. Deletions cut 4 bases from V and 6 bases from J, with 12 bases between. Germline CDR1 SNHLY, CDR2 FYNNEI. The CDR3 loop reads CASSGGGTQTQYF. Written as DNA, the CDR3 is TGTGCCAGCAGTGGGGGGGGCACGCAGACCCAGTACTTC.

This clone was seen once. DNA for the CDR3: TGCGCCAGCAGCTTGGGAGCTCTGAACAATGAGCAGTTCTTC. Translation: CASSLGALNNEQFF. The rearrangement uses TRBV5-1 and TRBJ2-1; D remains unclear. Looked up from germline, CDR1 is SGHRS and CDR2 is YFSETQ. V was pared by 0 bases and J by 5 bases, with 9 bases between. The CDR3 length is 14 residues.

The chain links TRBV5-1 to TRBJ1-3; the D gene is possibly TRBD1 (5 bases). V was clipped by 4 bases and J by 0 bases, with 14 bases between them. CDR3 size: 16 residues. Germline CDR1 is SGHRS and CDR2 is YFSETQ. The CDR3 region has the DNA TGCGCCAGCAGCCCTCAGGGCCCTCTCTCTGGAAACACCATATATTTT. This translates into CASSPQGPLSGNTIYF. The full variable domain, in which reference TRBV5-1 and TRBJ1-3 provide the parts outside the CDR3, is KAGVTQTPRYLIKTRGQQVTLSCSPISGHRSVSWYQQTPGQGLQFLFEYFSETQRNKGNFPGRFSGRQFSNSRSEMNVSTLELGDSALYLCASSPQGPLSGNTIYFGEGSWLTVV.

V usage is TRBV6-5 and J usage is TRBJ2-7; 14 positions match TRBD2. This CDR3 comprises 14 residues. V lost 8 bases and J lost 6; bases outside the gene matches: 6. Germline-derived CDR1 and CDR2 are MNHEY and SVGAGI. The chain's CDR3 is CASRWTSGRSEQYF. In DNA, the CDR3 is TGTGCCAGCCGATGGACTAGCGGGAGGAGCGAGCAGTACTTC.

The genes are TRBV30 and TRBJ2-7; 7 nucleotides agree with TRBD2. V lost 1 base to trimming and J lost 3 bases; unmatched junction nucleotides: 6. Germline values: CDR1 GTSNPN, CDR2 SVGIG (reference sequence). This CDR3 has 14 amino acids. Here the CDR3 reads CAWSGPGLFYEQYF. The CDR3 region has the DNA TGTGCCTGGAGTGGACCGGGACTATTCTACGAGCAGTACTTC.

V usage is TRBV29-1 and J usage is TRBJ2-7; no reliable D call. The CDR3 length is 11 residues. Germline values: CDR1 SQVTM, CDR2 ANQGSEA. With 4 bases removed from V and 2 bases from J, the gap between germline ends came to 6 bases. CDR3 DNA: TGCAGCGTTGCAGTTACCTACGAGCAGTACTTC. Its translation: CSVAVTYEQYF.